The present T cell receptor (beta chain) was sequenced within a study of regulatory T cells in long-lasting Graves disease. Time point noted: newly diagnosed GD, antithyroid drugs for less than 3 months. Isolated PBMC RNA provided the starting material for the TCR library. Relying on iRepertoire HTBI primers and Arm-PCR of CDR3 regions, the team built TCR beta libraries. MiXCR, run by TCRdb on the multiplex PCR reads, gives a single entry per CDR3 protein. The sample has more than 400,000 distinct CDR3 sequences, roughly 16% seen once. Regarding the study as a whole: Relative to new patients (under 1,000), persistent patients exhibited greater sharing of public clonotypes (around 2,700).

This clonotype was seen at least ten times. Antigen unknown. These data are also associated with another study on T cells in Graves' hyperthyroidism and ophthalmopathy. As that report states: Thyroid ultrasound, orbital computed tomography, clinical symptoms, and serum thyroxine and TRAb underpinned diagnoses.

This specimen consisted of peripheral blood mononuclear cells (PBMCs), obtained at new diagnosis, from a patient treated with antithyroid drugs. The receptor was derived from a man aged 40-50 years with Graves disease.

The CDR3 sequence is CASSFSRQGPYEQYF. CDR3 DNA: TGCGCCAGCAGCTTCTCGCGACAGGGACCTTACGAGCAGTACTTC. The chain couples TRBV5-1 to TRBJ2-7, with TRBD1 matching over 7 bases. Germline-derived CDR1 and CDR2 are SGHRS and YFSETQ. Trimming removed 2 bases from V and 4 bases from J; junction bases left unmatched: 9. CDR3 length equals 15 residues.